One and the same sample provided the 7 T cell receptor beta chains below, sequenced in a study of blood T cell repertoires in COVID-19. Sequencing used immunoSEQ multiplex PCR; TCRdb keeps in-frame clones, though not all of them. The table lists fewer than 30,000 clones, about 85% of them singletons. Sequenced input: peripheral blood. All receptors come from a human donor in a cohort sampled during active COVID-19.

The rearrangement links TRBV2 to TRBJ1-1; D is undetermined. This CDR3 is built from 11 residues. The V end lost 8 bases, the J end lost 3 bases, and 7 bases lay between the germline ends. From germline, CDR1 is SNHLY and CDR2 FYNNEI. This chain's CDR3 is CASEVDTEAFF. In DNA form, the CDR3 reads TGTGCCAGCGAGGTGGACACTGAAGCTTTCTTT.

V usage is TRBV18 and J usage is TRBJ2-7; TRBD1 aligns across 9 bases. This CDR3 has 15 residues. Germline loops: CDR1 KGHSH, CDR2 LQKENI. V was pared by 1 base and J by 4 bases, with 5 bases of the junction left unmatched. Here the CDR3 reads CASSPRTGVGYEQYF. As DNA, the CDR3 is TGTGCCAGCTCACCACGGACAGGGGTGGGGTACGAGCAGTACTTC.

The rearrangement uses TRBV5-1 and TRBJ1-3; D might be TRBD1 (6 bases). Germline lookup yields CDR1 SGHRS and CDR2 YFSETQ. The CDR3 runs 14 residues. V lost 3 bases, J lost 3 bases, and 10 bases lay in between. The CDR3 reads CASSYGQLGNTIYF. The DNA for the CDR3 is TGCGCCAGCAGCTATGGACAGCTTGGAAACACCATATATTTT.

The chain carries TRBV13 and TRBJ2-7; tentative D call: TRBD2 (6 bases). Germline CDR1 reads PRHDT; CDR2 reads FYEKMQ (reference sequence). The V end was cut by 4 bases, the J end by 6 bases, with 22 bases between. CDR3 length: 16 amino acids. The CDR3 nucleotides read TGTGCCAGCAGCTCCAACCGGGACTCGACGTTATTCGAGCAGTACTTC. Its translation is CASSSNRDSTLFEQYF. Variable domain in full (rest from reference TRBV13 and TRBJ2-7): AAGVIQSPRHLIKEKRETATLKCYPIPRHDTVYWYQQGPGQDPQFLISFYEKMQSDKGSIPDRFSAQQFSDYHSELNMSSLELGDSALYFCASSSNRDSTLFEQYFGPGTRLTVT.

This chain uses TRBV7-2 with TRBJ2-3; 7 bases are shared with TRBD2. The CDR3 consists of 20 residues. Trimming cost V 0 bases and J 4 bases; bases outside gene matches: 19. The germline V gene encodes CDR1 SGHTA and CDR2 FQGNSA. The CDR3, as DNA: TGTGCCAGCAGCTTAGCGTGGCAAGAGTCGGGACTAAGGCGCCCAGATACGCAGTATTTT. Translating gives CASSLAWQESGLRRPDTQYF.

V usage is TRBV5-6 and J usage is TRBJ2-3; maybe TRBD1 (5 bases). The V gene's germline CDR1 is SGHDT and CDR2 YYEEEE. The V end lost 3 bases, the J end lost 5 bases, and 10 bases lay between the germline ends. The CDR3 runs to 13 residues. CDR3 sequence (DNA): TGTGCCAGCAGCTGGGCAAGGGGAGATACGCAGTATTTT. Translating gives CASSWARGDTQYF.

The chain carries TRBV4-1 and TRBJ2-7; perhaps TRBD1 as D (5 bases). V was clipped by 4 bases and J by 0 bases, with 13 bases between them. This CDR3 is 15 amino acids long. Germline V gene lookup returns CDR1 MGHRA and CDR2 YSYEKL. The CDR3 coding sequence is TGCGCCAGCAGCCCAAAAAGGGGTCTCTCCTACGAGCAGTACTTC. Amino acid sequence: CASSPKRGLSYEQYF.